This T cell receptor (beta chain) was recovered during a study of cytomegalovirus exposure and HLA in healthy donors. Study overall: Of all 400 or so donors who were genotyped, roughly 85% belonged to the Caucasian-associated ancestry cluster. Findings and caveats of the study: Trimming of TCR beta V- and J-genes showed a link, identified in a later analysis, to a missense DCLRE1C variant. TCR beta chains numbering more than 150 were designated cytomegalovirus-associated.

PCR involved 60 Vbeta and 13 Jbeta primers. This table comes from immunoSEQ multiplex PCR, and its TCRdb copy is limited to in-frame clones, with some not included. The data contain 80,000 to 100,000 clones, around 80% of them singletons. Losses at the gene ends were 0 bases for V and 4 bases for J; bases not matched to a gene: 8. The CDR3 is 16 amino acids. Germline-derived CDR1 and CDR2 are SGHKS and YYEKEE (reference sequence). Turning to this clone: Its antigen is currently unknown.

This rearrangement joins TRBV5-5 to TRBJ1-2; 8 bases map to TRBD1. Material for sequencing was PBMCs. This TCR was sampled from a man in his forties in good health and CMV-seropositive. The CDR3 region is CASSLAIRGQGYGYTF. The CDR3 nucleotides read TGTGCCAGCAGCTTGGCAATCAGGGGGCAGGGCTATGGCTACACCTTC. The complete variable domain, with remaining parts taken from reference TRBV5-5 and TRBJ1-2, reads DAGVTQSPTHLIKTRGQQVTLRCSPISGHKSVSWYQQVLGQGPQFIFQYYEKEERGRGNFPDRFSARQFPNYSSELNVNALLLGDSALYLCASSLAIRGQGYGYTFGSGTRLTVV.